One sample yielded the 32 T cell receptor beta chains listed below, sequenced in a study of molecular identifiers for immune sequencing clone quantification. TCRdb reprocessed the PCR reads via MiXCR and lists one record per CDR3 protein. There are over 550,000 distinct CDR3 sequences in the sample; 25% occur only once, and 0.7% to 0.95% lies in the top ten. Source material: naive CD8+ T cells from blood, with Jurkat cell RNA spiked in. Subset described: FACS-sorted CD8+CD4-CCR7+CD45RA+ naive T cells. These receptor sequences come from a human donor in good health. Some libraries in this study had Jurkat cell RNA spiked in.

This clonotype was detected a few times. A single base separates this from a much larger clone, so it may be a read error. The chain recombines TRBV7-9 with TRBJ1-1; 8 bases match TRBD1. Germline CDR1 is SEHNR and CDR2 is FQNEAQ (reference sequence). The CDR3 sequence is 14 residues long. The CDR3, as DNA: TGTGCCAGCAGCTTCGGACAGGGAAACACTGATGCTTTCTTT. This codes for CASSFGQGNTDAFF. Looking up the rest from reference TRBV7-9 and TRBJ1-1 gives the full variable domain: DTGVSQNPRHKITKRGQNVTFRCDPISEHNRLYWYRQTLGQGPEFLTYFQNEAQLEKSRLLSDRFSAERPKGSFSTLEIQRTEQGDSAMYLCASSFGQGNTDAFFGQGTRLTVV.

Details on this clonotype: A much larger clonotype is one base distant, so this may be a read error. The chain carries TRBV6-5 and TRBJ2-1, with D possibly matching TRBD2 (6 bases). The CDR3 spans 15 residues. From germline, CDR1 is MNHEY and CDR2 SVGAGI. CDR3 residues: CARSYLDGSYNEQFF. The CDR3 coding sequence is TGTGCCCGCAGTTACCTGGACGGGAGTTACAATGAGCAGTTCTTC.

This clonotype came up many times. In DNA, the CDR3 is TGTGCTAGTGCAGGAGAGAACACCGGGGAGCTGTTTTTT. This translates into CASAGENTGELFF. The chain recombines TRBV12-5 with TRBJ2-2; D unresolved. The CDR3 is 13 amino acids. Germline loops: CDR1 LGHNT, CDR2 FRNRAP. Trimming shortened V by 7 bases and J by 1 base, and 7 bases separated the two germline ends.

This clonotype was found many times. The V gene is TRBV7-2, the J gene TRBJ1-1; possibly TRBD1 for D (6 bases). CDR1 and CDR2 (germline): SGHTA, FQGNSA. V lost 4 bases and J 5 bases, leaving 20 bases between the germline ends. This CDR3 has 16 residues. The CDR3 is CASSSPGGRLGTEAFF. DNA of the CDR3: TGTGCCAGCAGCTCACCCGGGGGGCGCTTAGGTACTGAAGCTTTCTTT.

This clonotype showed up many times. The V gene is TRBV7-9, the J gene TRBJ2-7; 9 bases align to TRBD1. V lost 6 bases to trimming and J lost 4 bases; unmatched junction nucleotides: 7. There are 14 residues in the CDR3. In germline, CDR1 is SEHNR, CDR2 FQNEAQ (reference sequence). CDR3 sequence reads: CASSSPGQGYEQYF. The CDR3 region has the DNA TGTGCCAGCAGTTCGCCGGGACAGGGTTACGAGCAGTACTTC.

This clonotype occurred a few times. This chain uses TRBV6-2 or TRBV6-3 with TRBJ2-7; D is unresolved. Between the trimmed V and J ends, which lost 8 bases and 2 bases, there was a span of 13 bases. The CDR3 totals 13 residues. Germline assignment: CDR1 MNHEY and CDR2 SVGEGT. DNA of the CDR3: TGTGCCAGCGGGATTGGCGCTACCTACGAGCAGTACTTC. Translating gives CASGIGATYEQYF.

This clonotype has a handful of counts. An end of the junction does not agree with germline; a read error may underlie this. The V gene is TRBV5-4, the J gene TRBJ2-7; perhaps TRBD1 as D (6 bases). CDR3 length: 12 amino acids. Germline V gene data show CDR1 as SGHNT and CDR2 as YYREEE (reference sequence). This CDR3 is CASRRGGWVLGF. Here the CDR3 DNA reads TGTGCCAGCAGGAGAGGGGGTTGGGTGTTGGGCTTC.

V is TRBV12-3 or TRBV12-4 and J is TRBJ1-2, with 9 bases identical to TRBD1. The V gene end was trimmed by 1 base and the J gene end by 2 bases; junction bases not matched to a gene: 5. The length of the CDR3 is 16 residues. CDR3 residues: CASSLVGTGQNYGYTF. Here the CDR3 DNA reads TGTGCCAGCAGTTTAGTAGGGACAGGGCAGAACTATGGCTACACCTTC.

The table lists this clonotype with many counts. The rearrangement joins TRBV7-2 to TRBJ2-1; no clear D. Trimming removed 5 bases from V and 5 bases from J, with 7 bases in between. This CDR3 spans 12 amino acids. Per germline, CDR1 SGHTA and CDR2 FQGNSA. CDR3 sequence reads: CASSGVHNEQFF. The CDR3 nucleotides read TGTGCCAGCAGCGGGGTTCACAATGAGCAGTTCTTC.

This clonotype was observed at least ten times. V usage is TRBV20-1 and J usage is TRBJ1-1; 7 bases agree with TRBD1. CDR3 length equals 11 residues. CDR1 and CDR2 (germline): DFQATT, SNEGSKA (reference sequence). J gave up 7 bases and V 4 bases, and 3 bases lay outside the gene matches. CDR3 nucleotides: TGCAGTGCTACTCAGGGGGTTGAAGCTTTCTTT. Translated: CSATQGVEAFF.

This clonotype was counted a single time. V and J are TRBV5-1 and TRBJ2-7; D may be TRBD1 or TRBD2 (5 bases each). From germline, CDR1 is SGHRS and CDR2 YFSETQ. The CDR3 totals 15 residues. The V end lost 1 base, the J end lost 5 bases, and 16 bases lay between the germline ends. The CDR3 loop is CASSLWGRVYDEQYF. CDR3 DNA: TGCGCCAGCAGCTTGTGGGGACGGGTTTACGACGAGCAGTACTTC.

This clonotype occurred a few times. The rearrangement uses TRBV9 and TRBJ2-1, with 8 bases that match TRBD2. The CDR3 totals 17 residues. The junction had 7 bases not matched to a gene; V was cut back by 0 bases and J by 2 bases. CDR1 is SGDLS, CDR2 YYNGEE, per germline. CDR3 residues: CASSVAVSGVTYNEQFF. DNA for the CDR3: TGTGCCAGCAGCGTAGCGGTTAGCGGGGTAACCTACAATGAGCAGTTCTTC.

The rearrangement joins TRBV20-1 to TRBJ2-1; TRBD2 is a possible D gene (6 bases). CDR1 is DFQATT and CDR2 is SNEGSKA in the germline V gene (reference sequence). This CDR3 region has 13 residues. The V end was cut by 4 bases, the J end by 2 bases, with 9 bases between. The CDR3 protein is CSATGTAYNEQFF. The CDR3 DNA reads TGCAGTGCTACAGGGACTGCCTACAATGAGCAGTTCTTC.

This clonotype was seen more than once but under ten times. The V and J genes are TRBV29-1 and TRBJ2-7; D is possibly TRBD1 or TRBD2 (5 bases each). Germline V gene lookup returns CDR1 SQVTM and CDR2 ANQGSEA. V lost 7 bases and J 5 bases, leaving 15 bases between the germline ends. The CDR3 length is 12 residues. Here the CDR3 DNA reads TGCAGCGCACTAGGCAGGGCAAACGAGCAGTACTTC. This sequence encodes CSALGRANEQYF.

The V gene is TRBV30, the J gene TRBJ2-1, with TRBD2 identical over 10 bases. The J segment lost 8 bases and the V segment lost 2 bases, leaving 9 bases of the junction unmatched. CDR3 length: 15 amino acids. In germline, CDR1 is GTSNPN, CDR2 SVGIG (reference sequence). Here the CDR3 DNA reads TGTGCCTGGAGTCTCCTAGCGGGAGTAAGCGATGAGCAGTTCTTC. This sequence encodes CAWSLLAGVSDEQFF.

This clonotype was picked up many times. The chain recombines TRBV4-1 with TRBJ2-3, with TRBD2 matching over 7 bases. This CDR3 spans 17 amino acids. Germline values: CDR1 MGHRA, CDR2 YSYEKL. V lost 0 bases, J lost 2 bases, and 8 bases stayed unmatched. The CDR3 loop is CASSQDPGGLLTDTQYF. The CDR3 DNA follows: TGCGCCAGCAGCCAAGATCCTGGGGGACTACTCACAGATACGCAGTATTTT.

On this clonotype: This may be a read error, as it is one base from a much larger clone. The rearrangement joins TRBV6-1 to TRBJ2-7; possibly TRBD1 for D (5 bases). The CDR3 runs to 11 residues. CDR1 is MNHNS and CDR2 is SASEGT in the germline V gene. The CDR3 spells CVSKLGVEQYF. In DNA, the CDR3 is TGTGTCAGCAAATTAGGGGTTGAGCAGTACTTC.

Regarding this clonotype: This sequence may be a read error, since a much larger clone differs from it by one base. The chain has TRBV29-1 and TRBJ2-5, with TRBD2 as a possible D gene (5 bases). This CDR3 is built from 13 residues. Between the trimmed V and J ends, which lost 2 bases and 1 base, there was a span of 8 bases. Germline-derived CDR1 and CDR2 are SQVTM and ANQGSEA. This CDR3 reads CSVEPGLQETQYF. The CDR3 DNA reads TGCAGCGTTGAACCAGGACTCCAAGAGACCCAGTACTTC.

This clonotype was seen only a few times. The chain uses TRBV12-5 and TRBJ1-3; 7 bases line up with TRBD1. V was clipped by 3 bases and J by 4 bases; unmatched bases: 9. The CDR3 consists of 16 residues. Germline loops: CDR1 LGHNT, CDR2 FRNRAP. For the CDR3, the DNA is TGTGCTAGTGGTTTTGCCCCCGGGACAGCGGGAAACACCATATATTTT. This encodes CASGFAPGTAGNTIYF.

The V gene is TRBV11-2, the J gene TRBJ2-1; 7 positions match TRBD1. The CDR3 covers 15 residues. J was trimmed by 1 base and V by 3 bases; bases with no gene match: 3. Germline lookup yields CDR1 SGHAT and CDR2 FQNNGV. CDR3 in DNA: TGTGCCAGCAGCTTTCTACAGGGGTCCTACAATGAGCAGTTCTTC. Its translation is CASSFLQGSYNEQFF.

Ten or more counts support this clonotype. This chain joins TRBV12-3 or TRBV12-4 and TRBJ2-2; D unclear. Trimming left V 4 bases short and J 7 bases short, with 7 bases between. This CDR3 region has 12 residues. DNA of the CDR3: TGTGCCAGCAGTTCGGGTGTCGGGGAGCTGTTTTTT. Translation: CASSSGVGELFF.

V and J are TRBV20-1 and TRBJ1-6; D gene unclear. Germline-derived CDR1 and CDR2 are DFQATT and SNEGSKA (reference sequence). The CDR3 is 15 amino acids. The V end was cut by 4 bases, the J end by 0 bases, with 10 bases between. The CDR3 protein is CSATDGNSYNSPLHF. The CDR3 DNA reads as TGCAGTGCTACGGACGGGAACTCCTATAATTCACCCCTCCACTTT.

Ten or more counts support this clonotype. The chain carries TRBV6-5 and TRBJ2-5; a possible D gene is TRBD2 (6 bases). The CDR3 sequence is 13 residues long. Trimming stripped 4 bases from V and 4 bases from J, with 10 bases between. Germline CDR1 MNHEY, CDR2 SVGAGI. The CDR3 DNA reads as TGTGCCAGCAGTTTTGGGGGGAGAGAGACCCAGTACTTC. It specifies CASSFGGRETQYF.

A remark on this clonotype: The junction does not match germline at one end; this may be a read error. Here the CDR3 DNA reads TGTGCCTGCAGTTACTCTGGGACTGACTACGAGCAGTACTTC. This translates into CACSYSGTDYEQYF. The chain joins TRBV6-5 to TRBJ2-7; a weak D match, TRBD2 (6 bases). Germline V CDR1 and CDR2: MNHEY, SVGAGI. This CDR3 region has 14 residues.

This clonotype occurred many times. In nucleotides, the CDR3 is TGTGCCAGCAGTCCTCCCGTTGCGGGTGTGGGCACAGATACGCAGTATTTT. This sequence encodes CASSPPVAGVGTDTQYF. This rearrangement joins TRBV5-6 to TRBJ2-3, with D maybe TRBD2 (5 bases). V was pared by 5 bases and J by 1 base, with 20 bases between. Germline V lookup: CDR1 SGHDT, CDR2 YYEEEE. The CDR3 is made up of 17 amino acids.

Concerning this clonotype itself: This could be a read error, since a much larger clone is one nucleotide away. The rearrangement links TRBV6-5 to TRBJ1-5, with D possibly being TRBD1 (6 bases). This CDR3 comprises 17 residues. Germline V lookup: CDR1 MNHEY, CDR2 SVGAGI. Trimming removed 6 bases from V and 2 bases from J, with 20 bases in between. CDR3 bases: TGTGCCAGCAGCCCGGGAAAGGGACATCTTCGCAATCAGCCCCAGCATTTT. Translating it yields CASSPGKGHLRNQPQHF.

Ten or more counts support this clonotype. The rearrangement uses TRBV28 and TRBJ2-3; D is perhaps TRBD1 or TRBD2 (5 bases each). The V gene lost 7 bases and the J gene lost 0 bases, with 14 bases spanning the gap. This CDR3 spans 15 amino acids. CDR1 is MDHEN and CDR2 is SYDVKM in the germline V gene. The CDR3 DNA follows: TGTGCCAGCACCCTATGGGGCGGGAGCACAGATACGCAGTATTTT. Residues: CASTLWGGSTDTQYF.

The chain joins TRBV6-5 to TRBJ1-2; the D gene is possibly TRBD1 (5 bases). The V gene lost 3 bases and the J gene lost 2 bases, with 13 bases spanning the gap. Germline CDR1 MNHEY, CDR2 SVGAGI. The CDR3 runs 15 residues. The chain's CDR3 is CASSYYGGTNYGYTF. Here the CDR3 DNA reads TGTGCCAGCAGTTATTACGGGGGGACCAACTATGGCTACACCTTC.

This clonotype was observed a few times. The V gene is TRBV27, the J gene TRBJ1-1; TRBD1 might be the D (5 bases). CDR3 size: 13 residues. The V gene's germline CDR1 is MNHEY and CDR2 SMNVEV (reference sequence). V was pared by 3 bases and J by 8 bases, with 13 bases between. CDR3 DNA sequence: TGTGCCAGCAGTTTCGTGGGCTGGGGGGAAGCTTTCTTT. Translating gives CASSFVGWGEAFF.

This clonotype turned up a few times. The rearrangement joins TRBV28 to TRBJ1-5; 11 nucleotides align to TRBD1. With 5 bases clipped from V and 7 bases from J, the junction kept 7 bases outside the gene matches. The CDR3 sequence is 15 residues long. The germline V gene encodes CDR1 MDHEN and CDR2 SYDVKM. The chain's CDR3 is CASSPGDRGGQPQHF. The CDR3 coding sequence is TGTGCCAGCAGTCCAGGGGACAGGGGGGGACAGCCCCAGCATTTT.

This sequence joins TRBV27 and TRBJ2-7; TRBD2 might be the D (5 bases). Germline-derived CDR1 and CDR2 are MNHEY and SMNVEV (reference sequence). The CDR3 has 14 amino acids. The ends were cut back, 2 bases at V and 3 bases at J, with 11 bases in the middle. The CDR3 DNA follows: TGTGCCAGCAGTTTAGGGTACGGGGACTACGAGCAGTACTTC. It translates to CASSLGYGDYEQYF.

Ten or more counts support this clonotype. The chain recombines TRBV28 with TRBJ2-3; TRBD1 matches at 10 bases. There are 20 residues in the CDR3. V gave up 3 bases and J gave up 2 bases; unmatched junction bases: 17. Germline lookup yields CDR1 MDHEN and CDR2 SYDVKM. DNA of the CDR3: TGTGCCAGCAGTTTTGGTTGGGGACAGGGGCTCTTGACGTCCACAGATACGCAGTATTTT. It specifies CASSFGWGQGLLTSTDTQYF.